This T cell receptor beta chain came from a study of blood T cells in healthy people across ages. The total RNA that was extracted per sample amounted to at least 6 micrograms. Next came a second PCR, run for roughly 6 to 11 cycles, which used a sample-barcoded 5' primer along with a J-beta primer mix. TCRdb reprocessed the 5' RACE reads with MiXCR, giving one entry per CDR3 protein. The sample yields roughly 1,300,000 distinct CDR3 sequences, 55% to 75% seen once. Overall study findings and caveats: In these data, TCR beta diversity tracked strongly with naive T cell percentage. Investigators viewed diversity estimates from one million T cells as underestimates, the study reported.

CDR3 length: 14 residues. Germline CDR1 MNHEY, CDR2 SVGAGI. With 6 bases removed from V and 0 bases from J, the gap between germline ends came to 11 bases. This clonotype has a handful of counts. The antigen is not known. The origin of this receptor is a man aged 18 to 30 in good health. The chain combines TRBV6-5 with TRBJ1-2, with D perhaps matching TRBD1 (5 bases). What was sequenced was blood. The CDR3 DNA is TGTGCCAGCAGACGGGACCGGGCTAACTATGGCTACACCTTC. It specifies CASRRDRANYGYTF.